These 18 T cell receptor beta chains were sequenced from one sample in a study of Ad26.COV2.S vaccination and SARS-CoV-2 variants. Sample treatment: 15 to 20 received Ad26.COV2.S at low or high dose, single or two shots; 5 received placebo; per-sample allocation not given. It was on day 63 after the first vaccine or placebo injection that samples were taken. The method was immunoSEQ multiplex PCR; TCRdb's version includes in-frame clones alone and lacks a portion of them. The table records 330,000 or so clones, 90% of them present only once. The sequences come from peripheral blood, collected in a trial of Ad26.COV2.S vaccine versus placebo. Every receptor here comes from a person between 18 and 65 years old who received the Ad26.COV2.S COVID-19 vaccine or a placebo.

The CDR3 region has the DNA TGTGCCAGCAGCTCCCGACCCCCACTAGCGGGAGGGCCGTACAATGAGCAGTTCTTC. This translates into CASSSRPPLAGGPYNEQFF. The rearrangement uses TRBV9 and TRBJ2-1; 13 bases fit TRBD2. Germline CDR1 and CDR2: SGDLS and YYNGEE. CDR3 size: 19 residues. V was clipped by 4 bases and J by 4 bases; unmatched bases: 14.

This rearrangement joins TRBV2 to TRBJ2-5; either TRBD1 or TRBD2 may supply D (5 bases each). Trimming shortened V by 6 bases and J by 5 bases, and 10 bases separated the two germline ends. The CDR3 runs to 12 residues. Germline CDR1 is SNHLY and CDR2 is FYNNEI. The CDR3 DNA is TGTGCCAGCAGCGGGGACGTGGAGACCCAGTACTTC. It specifies CASSGDVETQYF.

This chain joins TRBV4-2 and TRBJ1-2; possible D gene TRBD1, 6 bases. The CDR3 has 16 residues. Germline V gives CDR1 LGHNA, CDR2 YNFKEQ. Deletions cut 0 bases from V and 3 bases from J, with 14 bases between. Here the CDR3 DNA reads TGTGCCAGCAGCCAAGAACATAGGGACACCGACTATGGCTACACCTTC. Protein product: CASSQEHRDTDYGYTF.

V is TRBV27 and J is TRBJ2-1, with a possible D match to TRBD1 (6 bases). The ends were cut back, 6 bases at V and 4 bases at J, with 13 bases in the middle. This CDR3 is 14 amino acids long. Germline CDR1 MNHEY, CDR2 SMNVEV (reference sequence). In DNA form, the CDR3 reads TGTGCCAGCAGCCCCCCTGGACAGTACAATGAGCAGTTCTTC. Residues: CASSPPGQYNEQFF.

J is TRBJ2-7 and V is TRBV2; 10 bases line up with TRBD1. The CDR3 length is 12 residues. In germline, CDR1 is SNHLY, CDR2 FYNNEI. The V gene end was trimmed by 6 bases and the J gene end by 6 bases; junction bases not matched to a gene: 2. The CDR3 region has the DNA TGTGCCAGCAGGCGGACAGGGGGCGAGCAGTACGTC. This encodes CASRRTGGEQYV.

The V gene is TRBV29-1, the J gene TRBJ2-1; 8 bases match TRBD2. CDR1 and CDR2 from the germline V gene are SQVTM and ANQGSEA. J gave up 7 bases and V 4 bases, and 9 bases lay outside the gene matches. The CDR3 covers 14 residues. Here the CDR3 DNA reads TGCAGCGTTGTTGAGGTCGGGGGGGGTAATGAGCAGTTCTTC. Translating it yields CSVVEVGGGNEQFF.

The J gene is TRBJ1-1, the V gene TRBV2, with 9 bases fitting TRBD1. This CDR3 region has 16 residues. J lost 0 bases, V lost 4 bases, and 6 bases had no gene match. Germline V gene sequence: CDR1 SNHLY, CDR2 FYNNEI. In nucleotides, the CDR3 is TGTGCCAGCAGTGTGCGACAGGGGGAATTGAACACTGAAGCTTTCTTT. Its protein is CASSVRQGELNTEAFF.

The chain carries TRBV28 and TRBJ2-7; D assignment may be TRBD1 or TRBD2 (6 bases each). Trimming left V 6 bases short and J 2 bases short, with 14 bases between. Germline CDR1 reads MDHEN; CDR2 reads SYDVKM. The CDR3 covers 14 residues. The CDR3 DNA sequence: TGTGCCAGCAGCAGGGGAGGAGAAACCTACGAGCAGTACGTC. It specifies CASSRGGETYEQYV.

The genes are TRBV28 and TRBJ1-2; TRBD1 agrees at 9 bases. The V and J ends lost 4 bases and 8 bases, in that order; junction bases with no gene match: 11. This CDR3 is 15 amino acids long. Germline V gene sequence: CDR1 MDHEN, CDR2 SYDVKM. The CDR3: CASSSSATGGSGYTF. DNA of the CDR3: TGTGCCAGCAGTTCCTCTGCGACAGGGGGGAGCGGCTACACCTTC.

The chain uses TRBV5-4 and TRBJ1-1; D is unresolved. This CDR3 is built from 11 residues. The V gene lost 2 bases and the J gene lost 5 bases, with 4 bases spanning the gap. The germline V gene encodes CDR1 SGHNT and CDR2 YYREEE (reference sequence). CDR3 protein: CASSFGTEAFF. CDR3 DNA: TGTGCCAGCAGCTTCGGAACTGAAGCTTTCTTT.

This chain connects TRBV7-2 to TRBJ1-1; no reliable D call. Germline V gene lookup returns CDR1 SGHTA and CDR2 FQGNSA. The CDR3 totals 14 residues. Trimming left V 2 bases short and J 2 bases short, with 9 bases between. This CDR3 reads CASSLLRSNTEAFF. The CDR3 DNA is TGTGCCAGCAGCTTACTCCGGAGTAACACTGAAGCTTTCTTT.

The V and J genes are TRBV13 and TRBJ2-3; no reliable D call. This CDR3 contains 11 residues. CDR1 is PRHDT and CDR2 is FYEKMQ in the germline V gene (reference sequence). V was clipped by 5 bases and J by 11 bases, with 11 bases between them. The CDR3 bases are TGTGCCAGCAGCCTCGACGGTCGGCAGTATTTT. Its protein is CASSLDGRQYF.

The rearrangement links TRBV28 to TRBJ1-1, with D possibly matching TRBD1 (6 bases). The CDR3 is 14 amino acids. Germline CDR1 reads MDHEN; CDR2 reads SYDVKM. V was trimmed by 5 bases and J by 5 bases, leaving 15 bases between them. The CDR3 DNA reads TGTGCCAGCAGTCCCCTAGGGGGGTCGACTGAAGCTTTCTTT. Its protein product is CASSPLGGSTEAFF.

This clone was found once. J is TRBJ2-1 and V is TRBV5-1; no clear D gene. CDR3 length equals 15 residues. Between the trimmed V and J ends, which lost 4 bases and 0 bases, there was a span of 11 bases. Germline values: CDR1 SGHRS, CDR2 YFSETQ. For the CDR3, the DNA is TGCGCCAGCAGCCCTGGGTTGGGCTCCTACAATGAGCAGTTCTTC. Its protein product is CASSPGLGSYNEQFF.

The rearrangement links TRBV5-1 to TRBJ2-1, with D possibly TRBD2 on 6 matching bases. There are 14 residues in the CDR3. Trimming cost V 2 bases and J 10 bases, with 16 bases left between them. Germline assignment: CDR1 SGHRS and CDR2 YFSETQ. The CDR3 region is CASSFSGLRREQFF. The DNA of the CDR3 is TGCGCCAGCAGCTTTTCGGGACTCAGACGGGAGCAGTTCTTC.

The chain has TRBV13 and TRBJ2-3; no definite D call. Between the trimmed V and J ends, which lost 4 bases and 4 bases, there was a span of 18 bases. Germline loops: CDR1 PRHDT, CDR2 FYEKMQ (reference sequence). This CDR3 has 16 amino acids. The chain's CDR3 is CASSSKSSPVADTQYF. The CDR3 DNA reads TGTGCCAGCAGCTCGAAGTCGAGTCCTGTCGCAGATACGCAGTATTTT.

V usage is TRBV5-4 and J usage is TRBJ1-5, with a possible D match to TRBD1 (5 bases). This CDR3 spans 12 amino acids. The V gene's germline CDR1 is SGHNT and CDR2 YYREEE (reference sequence). V lost 3 bases to trimming and J lost 6 bases, with 7 bases between them. In nucleotides, the CDR3 is TGTGCCAGCAGCTCCCAGGGTCAGCCCCAGCATTTT. It specifies CASSSQGQPQHF.

The J gene is TRBJ1-4, the V gene TRBV3-1 (or the pseudogene TRBV3-2); maybe TRBD1 (5 bases). In germline, CDR1 is LGHDT, CDR2 YNNKEL (reference sequence). V lost 3 bases, J lost 3 bases, and 8 bases lay in between. The CDR3 has 14 residues. The CDR3 loop reads CASSQGTANEKLFF. In DNA form, the CDR3 reads TGTGCCAGCAGCCAGGGGACGGCTAATGAAAAACTGTTTTTT.